This record concerns one T cell receptor beta chain sequence. Its antigen remains unidentified. There are 14 residues in the CDR3. CDR1 is MDHEN and CDR2 is SYDVKM in the germline V gene. Between the trimmed V and J ends, which lost 1 base and 6 bases, there was a span of 12 bases. Reasons for excluding patients were uncontrolled infection, other autoimmune disease, pregnancy or lactation. This record belongs to a study of T cells in Graves' hyperthyroidism and ophthalmopathy. Findings of the study overall: Before onset, by a median of approximately 5.9 months, the model predicted ophthalmopathy. From stable hyperthyroidism, ophthalmopathy was set apart by a 13 V-J model.

There were TCR beta CDR3 regions amplified from RNA transcripts. A set of HTBI primers served as the primers for a first-round RT-PCR of the TCR CDR3. TCRdb recomputed calls from the multiplex PCR reads with MiXCR, one row per CDR3 protein. The repertoire consists of around 600,000 distinct CDR3 sequences, with more than 13% occurring once and the leading ten covering around 7%. This TCR came from a young woman with Graves' ophthalmopathy. The material sequenced was blood. This chain uses TRBV28 with TRBJ1-2; D is perhaps TRBD1 (6 bases). This chain's CDR3 is CASSLLGALDGYTF. In nucleotides, the CDR3 is TGTGCCAGCAGTTTATTGGGGGCGTTGGATGGCTACACCTTC.